The sample holds a few counts of the clone carrying this T cell receptor beta chain. What it binds is unknown. This CDR3 has 16 amino acids. Trimming took off 1 base at V and 0 bases at J, with 10 bases between the two ends. The V gene's germline CDR1 is SNHLY and CDR2 FYNNEI. The entry originates in a study of early T cells in non-severe SARS-CoV-2 infection. Whole-study context: Chains stayed unpaired after sequencing of bulk RNA from unsorted whole blood.

As part of library construction, unique molecular identifiers were attached to individual cDNA molecules. TCRdb redid the calling of the 5' RACE reads with MiXCR, one entry per CDR3 protein. Altogether some 78,000 distinct CDR3 sequences are present, approximately 13% being singletons, with the ten largest covering about 6.4%. The study, taken as a whole, reports: Private and CD4 specificities were missed by VDJdb matching, which favored anti-spike CD8 responses.

The sequenced sample was whole blood. The chain joins TRBV2 to TRBJ2-1; D may match TRBD1 or TRBD2 (5 bases each). The receptor comes from an adult who was a healthcare worker with PCR-confirmed SARS-CoV-2 infection or an uninfected control (not recorded which). CDR3 sequence (DNA): TGTGCCAGCAGTGAAGTTGAGGGGAGCTCCTACAATGAGCAGTTCTTC. It codes for CASSEVEGSSYNEQFF.